This T cell receptor (beta chain) came from a study of T cell repertoires in cytomegalovirus infection. TCRdb called the reads again in MiXCR, with one record for every CDR3 protein. The sample lists 900,000 to 950,000 distinct CDR3 sequences; under 40% were seen once. Trimming left V 2 bases short and J 3 bases short, with 14 bases between. Looked up from germline, CDR1 is MNHEY and CDR2 is SVGAGI. There are 16 residues in the CDR3. Study outcomes and limitations: Predominance within the ex vivo response was attributable to HLA-C-restricted CMV-specific TCR beta clonotypes. Using cumulative public TCR beta family frequency, the authors identified those who carried CMV together with the relevant HLA.

This clonotype was observed many times. The antigen is undetermined. This clonotype was sampled from a human donor in good health (CMV status not recorded). Some clones in this sample may be carry-over from other donors' samples. The chain combines TRBV6-5 with TRBJ2-1; perhaps TRBD1 as D (5 bases). The source material was cultured CD8+ T cells from PBMCs, sampled from culture after CMV antigen stimulation. CDR3 in amino acids: CASSYSRVGDYNEQFF. The CDR3 DNA reads as TGTGCCAGCAGTTACAGTAGGGTAGGGGACTACAATGAGCAGTTCTTC.